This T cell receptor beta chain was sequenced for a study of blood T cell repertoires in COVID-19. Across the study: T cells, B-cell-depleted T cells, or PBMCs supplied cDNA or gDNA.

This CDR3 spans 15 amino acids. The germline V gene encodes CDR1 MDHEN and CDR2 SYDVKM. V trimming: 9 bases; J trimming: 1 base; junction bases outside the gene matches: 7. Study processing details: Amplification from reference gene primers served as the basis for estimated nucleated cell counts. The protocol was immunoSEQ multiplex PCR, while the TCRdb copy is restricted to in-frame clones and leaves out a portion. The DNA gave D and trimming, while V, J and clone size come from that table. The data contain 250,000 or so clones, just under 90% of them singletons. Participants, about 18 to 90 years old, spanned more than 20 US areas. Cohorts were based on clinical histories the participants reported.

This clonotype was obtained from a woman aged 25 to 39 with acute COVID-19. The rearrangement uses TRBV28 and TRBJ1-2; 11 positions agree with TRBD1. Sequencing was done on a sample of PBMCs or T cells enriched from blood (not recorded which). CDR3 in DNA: TGTGCCAGTAGCACCGGGACAGGGGGTAACTATGGCTACACCTTC. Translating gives CASSTGTGGNYGYTF.